This TCR beta chain emerged from a study of blood T cells in healthy people across ages. For the second PCR, which ran for roughly 7 to 11 cycles, a sample-barcoded 5' primer and a J-beta primer mix were used. Tags on each cDNA molecule came from a template-switch adaptor with 12 random nucleotides. MiXCR, applied by TCRdb to the 5' RACE reads, yields one record per CDR3 protein. Among roughly 1,300,000 distinct CDR3 sequences, almost 60% were seen once, and the ten largest hold approximately 7%. Caucasian individuals from Russia who were healthy and aged 6 to 90 acted as donors. At least 5 micrograms of total RNA were extracted per sample. This clonotype occurred once. CDR1 is DFQATT, CDR2 SNEGSKA, per germline (reference sequence). The CDR3 consists of 13 residues. Trimming took off 6 bases at V and 4 bases at J, with 15 bases between the two ends.

The material sequenced was blood. The clonotype was recovered from a man aged 18 to 29 in good health. This chain uses TRBV20-1 with TRBJ2-5, with D perhaps TRBD2 (5 bases). The CDR3, as DNA: TGCAGTGCCCCTTGGCCGGGGAGAGAGACCCAGTACTTC. Protein: CSAPWPGRETQYF.